These T cell receptor beta chains were read from a single sample in a study of shared clonotypes between healthy human individuals. The data were produced by immunoSEQ multiplex PCR, yet TCRdb's version contains in-frame clones alone and is incomplete. Here the sample spans about 490,000 clones, roughly four fifths being singletons. Material: PBMCs. These receptors were taken from a woman between 40 and 50 years old in good health. Some clones in this sample may be carry-over from other donors' samples. Both conserved end residues are part of each CDR3. D genes are given only for firm matches. The size field is filled for only some rows; it gives once, few, many or a size class.

V	D	size	J	CDR3	DNA
TRBV18	TRBD1	once	TRBJ2-5	CASSRIRDRGLETQYF	TGTGCCAGCTCGAGAATCCGGGACAGGGGTCTGGAGACCCAGTACTTC
TRBV9	TRBD1	few	TRBJ1-2	CASSVGAQGDGYTF	TGTGCCAGCAGCGTAGGAGCACAGGGGGATGGCTACACCTTC
TRBV7-2	TRBD1	NA	TRBJ2-1	CASKPGGTAYNEQFF	TGTGCCAGCAAACCAGGTGGGACAGCCTACAATGAGCAGTTCTTC
TRBV18	NA	NA	TRBJ2-1	CASSPPPGTQFF	TGTGCCAGCTCACCACCGCCGGGTACACAGTTCTTC
TRBV6-5	NA	NA	TRBJ1-2	CASSYSIVSYGYTF	TGTGCCAGCAGTTACTCTATAGTCTCCTATGGCTACACCTTC
TRBV27	TRBD1	NA	TRBJ2-6	CASRPRGTGISGANVLTF	TGTGCCAGCAGACCCAGAGGGACAGGAATCTCTGGGGCCAACGTCCTGACTTTC
TRBV5-1	TRBD2	NA	TRBJ2-5	CASSSRGTSGRGETQYF	TGCGCCAGCAGCTCGAGGGGGACTAGCGGGAGAGGAGAGACCCAGTACTTC
TRBV10-2	NA	NA	TRBJ1-2	CASRDTLYGYTF	TGCGCCAGCAGGGACACTCTGTATGGCTACACCTTC
TRBV11-3	TRBD2	NA	TRBJ2-1	CASSPRTSGRSSEQFF	TGTGCCAGCAGCCCTCGGACTAGCGGGCGGTCCAGTGAGCAGTTCTTC
TRBV10-3	TRBD2	once	TRBJ2-7	CAISGLAGGTYEQYF	TGTGCCATCAGCGGTCTAGCGGGAGGTACCTACGAGCAGTACTTC
TRBV7-6	NA	NA	TRBJ1-2	CAIPRVHGGYTF	TGTGCCATCCCGCGGGTCCATGGGGGCTACACCTTC
TRBV19	NA	NA	TRBJ2-3	CASSTPGRYTDTQYF	TGTGCCAGTAGTACGCCGGGAAGGTACACAGATACGCAGTATTTT
TRBV7-1	TRBD2	NA	TRBJ2-1	CASSQETSGSYNEQFF	TGCGCCAGCAGCCAAGAGACTAGCGGCTCCTACAATGAGCAGTTCTTC
TRBV29-1	NA	many	TRBJ2-5	CSVEWGQETQYF	TGCAGCGTTGAATGGGGCCAAGAGACCCAGTACTTC
TRBV9	NA	NA	TRBJ2-7	CASSVGELGSYEQYF	TGTGCCAGCAGCGTCGGGGAGTTGGGGTCCTACGAGCAGTACTTC
TRBV6-6	NA	NA	TRBJ1-2	CASSSRRTNNYGYTF	TGTGCCAGCAGTTCCAGGCGCACAAATAACTATGGCTACACCTTC
TRBV5-6	TRBD2	NA	TRBJ2-7	CASSLFRPSGSYEQYF	TGTGCCAGCAGCTTGTTCAGGCCTAGCGGCTCCTACGAGCAGTACTTC
TRBV28	TRBD1	NA	TRBJ1-5	CASSMNRGGIQPQHF	TGTGCCAGCAGTATGAACAGGGGGGGCATTCAGCCCCAGCATTTT
TRBV7-8	NA	NA	TRBJ2-1	CASSLSFIASGSSEQFF	TGTGCCAGCAGCTTATCATTTATCGCTTCGGGAAGCTCCGAGCAGTTCTTC
TRBV2	NA	NA	TRBJ2-2	CASSGRVNTGELFF	TGTGCCAGCAGTGGTAGGGTAAACACCGGGGAGCTGTTTTTT
TRBV19	NA	NA	TRBJ2-1	CASSIQGRYNEQFF	TGTGCCAGTAGTATCCAGGGTCGGTACAATGAGCAGTTCTTC
TRBV27	TRBD2	NA	TRBJ2-3	CASSTRTSPDTQYF	TGTGCCAGCAGTACCAGGACTAGCCCAGATACGCAGTATTTT
TRBV2	NA	NA	TRBJ2-7	CASRGPTYEQYF	TGTGCCAGCAGGGGACCGACCTACGAGCAGTACTTC
TRBV18	NA	NA	TRBJ1-1	CASSPRSDNTEAFF	TGTGCCAGCTCACCAAGGTCAGACAACACTGAAGCTTTCTTT
TRBV5-4	TRBD2	NA	TRBJ2-3	CASSFLAGAADTQYF	TGTGCCAGCAGCTTCTTAGCGGGAGCGGCAGATACGCAGTATTTT
TRBV28	NA	NA	TRBJ2-1	CASRPGPLGEQFF	TGTGCCAGCAGGCCCGGGCCTTTGGGTGAGCAGTTCTTC
TRBV18	NA	few	TRBJ2-7	CASSPESYELYF	TGTGCCAGCTCACCGGAGAGCTACGAGCTGTACTTC
TRBV4-3	NA	NA	TRBJ1-1	CASSQEGTARPFF	TGCGCCAGCAGCCAAGAGGGGACTGCGCGGCCTTTCTTT
TRBV2	NA	few	TRBJ2-7	CASSEGFYEQYF	TGTGCCAGCAGTGAAGGCTTTTACGAGCAGTACTTC
TRBV10-3	TRBD2	NA	TRBJ2-7	CAIRELAGGPVQYF	TGTGCCATCAGGGAACTAGCGGGAGGGCCGGTTCAGTACTTC
TRBV10-3	TRBD1	few	TRBJ1-2	CAIRGQGDYGYTF	TGTGCCATCAGGGGACAGGGCGACTATGGCTACACCTTC
TRBV2	NA	few	TRBJ1-1	CARTGLNTEAFF	TGTGCCAGGACAGGTTTGAACACTGAAGCTTTCTTT
TRBV10-3	TRBD2	NA	TRBJ2-3	CAISESPPGLAGGRTDTQYF	TGTGCCATCAGTGAGTCACCGCCGGGACTAGCGGGAGGGAGGACAGATACGCAGTATTTT
TRBV7-9	NA	NA	TRBJ2-2	CASSLARFGRQNTGELFF	TGTGCCAGCAGCTTAGCGCGGTTTGGGCGACAGAACACCGGGGAGCTGTTTTTT
TRBV5-1	NA	NA	TRBJ2-3	CASSLDGRTDTQYF	TGCGCCAGCAGCTTGGATGGGCGCACAGATACGCAGTATTTT
TRBV28	TRBD1	NA	TRBJ2-1	CASSLVFLWDRGGNEQFF	TGTGCCAGCAGTTTAGTCTTCCTCTGGGACAGGGGAGGGAATGAGCAGTTCTTC
TRBV4-3	NA	NA	TRBJ2-3	CASSQDSDTQYF	TGCGCCAGCAGCCAAGATTCCGATACGCAGTATTTT
TRBV4-2	NA	NA	TRBJ2-6	CASSQEAGRTGANVLTF	TGTGCCAGCAGCCAAGAGGCAGGCAGAACTGGGGCCAACGTCCTGACTTTC
TRBV29-1	TRBD2	NA	TRBJ2-3	CSVDGLAGPSTDTQYF	TGCAGCGTTGACGGGTTAGCGGGTCCTAGCACAGATACGCAGTATTTT
TRBV6-5	TRBD2	once	TRBJ2-7	CASTWGGRAGEQYF	TGTGCCAGCACCTGGGGCGGGAGGGCCGGGGAGCAGTACTTC
TRBV4-2	NA	NA	TRBJ1-4	CASSQALGDEKLFF	TGTGCCAGCAGCCAAGCCCTGGGGGATGAAAAACTGTTTTTT
TRBV10-3	NA	NA	TRBJ2-5	CAIKGSGGDLETQYF	TGTGCCATCAAAGGTAGCGGAGGGGATTTGGAGACCCAGTACTTC
TRBV9	TRBD2	few	TRBJ2-5	CASSAAAGGPGTQYF	TGTGCCAGCAGCGCCGCCGCGGGAGGGCCGGGGACCCAGTACTTC